The next 6 T cell receptor beta chains were all read from a single sample in a study of blood T cell repertoires in COVID-19. Assay used: immunoSEQ multiplex PCR; TCRdb lists only in-frame clones, some missing. The data hold roughly 220,000 clones, with about nine tenths observed a single time. Sequenced sample: peripheral blood. The source of these receptors is a man aged 30 to 45 who had recovered from COVID-19.

The chain joins TRBV14 to TRBJ1-1; 8 bases match TRBD1. Losses at the gene ends were 4 bases for V and 8 bases for J; bases not matched to a gene: 3. CDR1 and CDR2 (germline): SGHDN, FVKESK. The CDR3 extends over 12 amino acids. DNA of the CDR3: TGTGCCAGCAGCCGACAGGGGCTCGAAGCTTTCTTT. Its protein product is CASSRQGLEAFF.

A few counts support this clone. The chain carries TRBV3-1 (or the pseudogene TRBV3-2) and TRBJ1-6; tentatively, D is TRBD1 (6 bases). Trimming removed 3 bases from V and 5 bases from J, with 8 bases in between. The germline gives CDR1 LGHDT, CDR2 YNNKEL (reference sequence). This CDR3 spans 14 amino acids. Here the CDR3 reads CASSQGANNSPLHF. DNA for the CDR3: TGTGCCAGCAGCCAGGGGGCTAATAATTCACCCCTCCACTTT.

The V gene is TRBV19, the J gene TRBJ1-2; D not resolved. The CDR3 is made up of 13 amino acids. V gave up 4 bases and J gave up 0 bases, with 6 bases separating them. CDR1 and CDR2 (germline): LNHDA, SQIVND (reference sequence). In DNA, the CDR3 is TGTGCCAGTAGTACCTTCTCTAACTATGGCTACACCTTC. Translated: CASSTFSNYGYTF.

The chain employs TRBV29-1 and TRBJ2-7; possibly TRBD2 for D (6 bases). Germline V gives CDR1 SQVTM, CDR2 ANQGSEA. The ends were cut back, 7 bases at V and 7 bases at J, with 17 bases in the middle. The CDR3 is 12 residues long. CDR3 coding DNA: TGCAGCGCCCAGGTCCGGGAGCCGGAGCAGTACTTC. The encoded protein is CSAQVREPEQYF.

Regarding this clone: The CDR3 does not end in the conserved phenylalanine or tryptophan, so this is likely a read error. It is unclear where the CDR3 begins or ends on the DNA, so no DNA is shown, and the CDR3 is as TCRdb lists it. The chain couples TRBV12-5 to TRBJ2-7; the table names TRBD1, a call not compared with the DNA. In germline, CDR1 is LGHNT, CDR2 FRNRAP. The CDR3 extends over 11 residues, inclusive of both ends. The CDR3 sequence: CASGFWDRALL.

The gene calls are TRBV24-1 and TRBJ2-2; 7 nucleotides agree with TRBD1. J was trimmed by 1 base and V by 4 bases; bases with no gene match: 2. The CDR3 consists of 15 residues. Germline lookup yields CDR1 KGHDR and CDR2 SFDVKD. CDR3 sequence: CATSEWTGNTGELFF. The CDR3 nucleotides are TGTGCCACCAGTGAGTGGACAGGGAACACCGGGGAGCTGTTTTTT.